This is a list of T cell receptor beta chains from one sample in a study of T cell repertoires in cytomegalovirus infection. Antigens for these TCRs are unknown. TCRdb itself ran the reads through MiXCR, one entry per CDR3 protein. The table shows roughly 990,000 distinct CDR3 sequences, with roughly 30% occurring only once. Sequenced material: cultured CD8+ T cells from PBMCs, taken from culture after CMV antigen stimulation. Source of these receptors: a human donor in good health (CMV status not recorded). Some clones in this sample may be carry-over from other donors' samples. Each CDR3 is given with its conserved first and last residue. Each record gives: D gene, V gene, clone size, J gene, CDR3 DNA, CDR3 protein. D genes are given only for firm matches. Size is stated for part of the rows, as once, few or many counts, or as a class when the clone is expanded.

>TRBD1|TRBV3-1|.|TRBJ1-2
TGTGCCAGCAGCCAAGATAGCTTACAGGGGAAATATGGCTACACCTTC
CASSQDSLQGKYGYTF
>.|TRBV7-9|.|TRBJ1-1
TGTGCCAGCAGCTTAAGTCAGGGGTGGTTAACTGAAGCTTTCTTT
CASSLSQGWLTEAFF
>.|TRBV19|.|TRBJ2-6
TGTGCCAGTAGCCTCAGGGTAACTCTGACTGGGGCCAACGTCCTGACTTTC
CASSLRVTLTGANVLTF
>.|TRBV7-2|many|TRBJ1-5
TGTGCCAGCAGCCGCTGGGCAGGTGGGACTCAGCCCCAGCATTTT
CASSRWAGGTQPQHF
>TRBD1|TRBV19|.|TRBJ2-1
TGTGCCAGTGCCCCGACAGGGCGCTCCTACAATGAGCAGTTCTTC
CASAPTGRSYNEQFF
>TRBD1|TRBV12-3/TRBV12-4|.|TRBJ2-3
TGTGCCAGCAGTTTAGGGGGGACAGACTCCATTTTTAATACGCAGTATTTT
CASSLGGTDSIFNTQYF
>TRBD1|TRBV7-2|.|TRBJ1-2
TGTGCCAGCATCCATACCGGAGAAGGACAGGCCTTTTTCTACACCTTC
CASIHTGEGQAFFYTF
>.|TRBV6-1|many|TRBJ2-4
TGTGCCAGCAGTGATCTAGACAACAAAAACATTCAGTACTTC
CASSDLDNKNIQYF
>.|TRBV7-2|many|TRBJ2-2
TGTGCCAGCAGCTTCCAAACAGGGCCCGGGGAGCTGTTTTTT
CASSFQTGPGELFF
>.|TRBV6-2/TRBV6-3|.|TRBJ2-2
TGTGCCAGCAGTTACTTCCGACAGGAAACCGGGGAGCTGTTTTTT
CASSYFRQETGELFF
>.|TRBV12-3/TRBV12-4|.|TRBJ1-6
TGTGCCAGCAGTGCCTCCGGGGACAATTCACCCCTCCACTTT
CASSASGDNSPLHF
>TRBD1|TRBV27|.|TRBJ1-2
TGTGCCAGCAGTTCCCCCCGGGGGACAGGGGGCCCTCAGAGCTACACCTTC
CASSSPRGTGGPQSYTF
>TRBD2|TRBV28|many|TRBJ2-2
TGTGCCAGCAGTTCACAGACTAGCGGGGGAAATACCGGGGAGCTGTTTTTT
CASSSQTSGGNTGELFF
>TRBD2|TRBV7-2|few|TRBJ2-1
TGTGCCAGCAGCTTCGCCGGGACTAGCCCCTACAATGAGCAGTTCTTC
CASSFAGTSPYNEQFF
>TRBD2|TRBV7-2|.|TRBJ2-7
TGTGCCAGCAGTTCTAGCGGGGGGACCTCCTACGAGCAGTACTTC
CASSSSGGTSYEQYF
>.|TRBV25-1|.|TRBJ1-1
TGTGCCAGCAGTGAATTGTATGGGGGTACTGAAGCTTTCTTT
CASSELYGGTEAFF
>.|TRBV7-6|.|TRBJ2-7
TGTGCCAGCAGCTCCCCAAGGGGGGGGAGCTCCTACGAGCAGTACTTC
CASSSPRGGSSYEQYF
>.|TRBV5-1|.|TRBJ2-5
TGCGCCAGCAGCTCCACAGAAAGAGAGACCCAGTACTTC
CASSSTERETQYF
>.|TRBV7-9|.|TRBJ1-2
TGTGCCAGCAGCCCGCCAGCAACGGGCTACACCTTC
CASSPPATGYTF
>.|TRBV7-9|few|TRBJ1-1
TGTGTCAGCAGCTTAGTCGGAAGGAACACTGAAGCTTTCTTT
CVSSLVGRNTEAFF
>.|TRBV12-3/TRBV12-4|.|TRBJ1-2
TGTGCCAGCAGTTTGGTCAGGAACTATGGCTACACCTTC
CASSLVRNYGYTF
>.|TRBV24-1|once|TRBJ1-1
TGTGCCACCAGTGATTCAGGGTTCGGTGAAGCTTTCTTT
CATSDSGFGEAFF
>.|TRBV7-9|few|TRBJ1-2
TGTGCCAGCAGCTTAGCGGTCCAGGCGGTTAACGACTACACCTTC
CASSLAVQAVNDYTF
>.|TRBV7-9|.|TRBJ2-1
TGTGCCAGCCTGGGTCAGGGAAGAAACAATGAGCAGTTCTTC
CASLGQGRNNEQFF
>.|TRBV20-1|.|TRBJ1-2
TGCAGTGCTAGGGCCAGCTATGGCTACACCTTC
CSARASYGYTF
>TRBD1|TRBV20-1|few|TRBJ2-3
TGCAGTGCTAGCCTGGACAGGGGGCCTGAACCAGATACGCAGTATTTT
CSASLDRGPEPDTQYF
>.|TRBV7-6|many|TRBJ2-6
TGTGCCAGCAGCCCCTCTTGGGGGTCCAAATACTCTGGGGCCAACGTCCTGACTTTC
CASSPSWGSKYSGANVLTF
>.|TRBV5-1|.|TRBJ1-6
TGCGCCAGCAGCACCCAGGGTATGGATTCACCCCTCCACTTT
CASSTQGMDSPLHF
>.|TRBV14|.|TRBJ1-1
TGTGCCAGCAGCTCGTGGGGGGCCGGCACTGAAGCTTTCTTT
CASSSWGAGTEAFF
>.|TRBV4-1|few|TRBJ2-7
TGCGCCAGCAGCCCTGGGGCGCTCTCCTACGAGCAGTACTTC
CASSPGALSYEQYF
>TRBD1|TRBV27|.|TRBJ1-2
TGTGCCAGCAGTTGGATCGCGGGGACAGGGGTCGGCTACACCTTC
CASSWIAGTGVGYTF
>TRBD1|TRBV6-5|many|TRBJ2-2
TGTGCCAGCAGTTATGGGACAGGGGTCACCGGGGAGCTGTTTTTT
CASSYGTGVTGELFF
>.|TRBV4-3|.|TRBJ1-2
TGCGCCAGCAGCCAAGACGGAGGTTTTGGTCACTATGGCTACACCTTC
CASSQDGGFGHYGYTF
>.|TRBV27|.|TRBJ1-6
TGTGCCAGCAGTTTTGGACAGTTTAATTCACCCCTCCACTTT
CASSFGQFNSPLHF
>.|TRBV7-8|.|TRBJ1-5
TGTGCCAGCAGCTTAAAAACTGGCAATCAGCCCCAGCATTTT
CASSLKTGNQPQHF
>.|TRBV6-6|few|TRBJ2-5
TGTGCCAGCAGTATCAGGGAGGGACAACTGTCGGGAGAGACCCAGTACTTC
CASSIREGQLSGETQYF
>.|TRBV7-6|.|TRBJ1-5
TGTGCCAGCAGCCCCGACGGGGGAGATAGCAATCAGCCCCAGCATTTT
CASSPDGGDSNQPQHF
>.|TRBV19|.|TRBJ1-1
TGTGCCAGTAGTATAGTGACCGCAAGTGGGGCTTTCTTT
CASSIVTASGAFF
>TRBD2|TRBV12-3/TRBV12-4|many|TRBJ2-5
TGTGCCAGCAGAGGACTAGCGGGGGGGCCTCCAGAGACCCAGTACTTC
CASRGLAGGPPETQYF
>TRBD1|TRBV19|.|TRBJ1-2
TGTGCCAGTACCCCGGGACAGGGGGCATCATATGGCTACACCTTC
CASTPGQGASYGYTF
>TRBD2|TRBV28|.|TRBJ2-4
TGTGCCAGCAGTTTACTGCTAGCGGGGGGGTATGACATTCAGTACTTC
CASSLLLAGGYDIQYF
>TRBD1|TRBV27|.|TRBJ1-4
TGTGCCAGCAGTTTATCCTACACCGGGACAGGGGGCACAACTAATGAAAAACTGTTTTTT
CASSLSYTGTGGTTNEKLFF
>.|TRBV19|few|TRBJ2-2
TGTGCCAGTAGTATGCCCAATCTAGTAGACACCGGGGAGCTGTTTTTT
CASSMPNLVDTGELFF
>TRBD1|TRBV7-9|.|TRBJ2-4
TGTGCCAGCAGCACCGGGACAGGGGTCGCCAAAAACATTCAGTACTTC
CASSTGTGVAKNIQYF
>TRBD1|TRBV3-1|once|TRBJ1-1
TGTGCCAGCAGCCAACCCGGACAGGGAGTCTCGGCTTTCTTT
CASSQPGQGVSAFF
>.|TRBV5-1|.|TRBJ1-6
TGCGCCAGCAGAGGATTGGAACGAGGGGGTTCACCCCTCCACTTT
CASRGLERGGSPLHF
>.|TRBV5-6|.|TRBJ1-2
TGTGCCAGCAGCTCCCGACAGGAAGAAGGCTACACCTTC
CASSSRQEEGYTF
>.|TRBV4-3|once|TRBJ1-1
TGCGCCAGCAGCCAAGGCACGGGTTACACTGAAGCTTTCTTT
CASSQGTGYTEAFF
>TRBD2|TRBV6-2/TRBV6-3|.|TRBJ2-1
TGTGCCAGCAGTTACCTGGCGGGGAGGGATGAGCAGTTCTTC
CASSYLAGRDEQFF
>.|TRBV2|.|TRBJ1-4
TGTGCCAGCAGTGAAGGCGGCAGGGAGGTTGAAAAACTGTTTTTT
CASSEGGREVEKLFF
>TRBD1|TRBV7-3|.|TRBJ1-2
TGTGCCAGCAGCTTATCACCGGGACAGGGGCACTATGGCTACACCTTC
CASSLSPGQGHYGYTF
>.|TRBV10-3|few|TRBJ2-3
TGTGCCATCTTAGATGCAGGAGTGACAGATACGCAGTATTTT
CAILDAGVTDTQYF
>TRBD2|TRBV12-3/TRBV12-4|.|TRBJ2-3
TGTGCCAGCACTCGAGCGGGGGCCGGCACAGATACGCAGTATTTT
CASTRAGAGTDTQYF
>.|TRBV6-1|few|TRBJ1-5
TGTGCCAGCAGTGAAGCGTTTGCTTTGGTGAGGGGGAATAATCAGCCCCAGCATTTT
CASSEAFALVRGNNQPQHF
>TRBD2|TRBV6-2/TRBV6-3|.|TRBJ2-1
TGTGCCAGCAGGGAGCGGGGGGCCTTCAATGAGCAGTTCTTC
CASRERGAFNEQFF
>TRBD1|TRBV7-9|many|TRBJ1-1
TGTGCCAGCAGCTTATCGGGACAGGGGATATACACTGAAGCTTTCTTT
CASSLSGQGIYTEAFF
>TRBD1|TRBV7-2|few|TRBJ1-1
TGTGCCAGCAGCTTAGTATCGTCAGACAGGGGTGAATGGGGCACTGAAGCTTTCTTT
CASSLVSSDRGEWGTEAFF
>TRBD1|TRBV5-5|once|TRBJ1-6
TGTGCCAGCAGCTTCCCGGGACAGGGAACTTCACCCCTCCACTTT
CASSFPGQGTSPLHF